The TCR beta chain described here comes from a study of blood T cell repertoires in COVID-19. Across the whole study: The United States, Italy and Spain were the sources of the acute and convalescent COVID-19 samples. In each case, the material was cDNA or gDNA derived from T cells, B-cell-depleted T cells, or PBMCs.

Authors' methods: Amplified reference gene primers provided the basis for estimating nucleated cell counts. Clones were sequenced by immunoSEQ multiplex PCR, and TCRdb holds only the in-frame ones, with some missing. V and J calls plus clone size are reproduced from that table; the DNA served to infer D and trimming. The sample carries some 100,000 clones, about nine tenths recorded once. This clone was counted a single time. V gave up 6 bases and J gave up 4 bases; unmatched junction bases: 2. The germline gives CDR1 LGHNT, CDR2 FRNRAP. This CDR3 contains 12 residues. The chain combines TRBV12-5 with TRBJ1-2, with 7 bases aligning to TRBD1. Sequenced input: peripheral blood. This sequence originates from a man aged 50 or older with acute or convalescent COVID-19. For the CDR3, the DNA is TGTGCTAGTGGATCAGGGGGCTATGGCTACACCTTC. It specifies CASGSGGYGYTF.